A selection of T cell receptor beta chains follows, all from one sample in a study of identical twins. MiXCR, run by TCRdb on the 5' RACE reads, gives a single entry per CDR3 protein. The data contain about 700,000 distinct CDR3 sequences, more than 6.5% of them seen just once; the ten biggest clones take up approximately 0.94%. This same sample was also part of a study on yellow fever vaccine responses in identical twins.

Material: PBMCs. All receptors come from a woman between 18 and 29 years old in good health. Each CDR3 is given with its conserved first and last residue. A D gene is named only where the DNA matches it firmly. Clone size is not always given. Where it is, it says once, few, many or a class for expanded clones.

v_call: TRBV3-1
j_call: TRBJ2-1
d_call: .
clone_size: many
cdr3_aa: CASSRYDTNNEQFF
cdr3_nt: TGTGCCAGCAGTCGATACGATACTAACAATGAGCAGTTCTTC

v_call: TRBV9
j_call: TRBJ1-5
d_call: .
clone_size: many
cdr3_aa: CASSLGGEGGNQPQHF
cdr3_nt: TGTGCCAGCAGCCTGGGTGGGGAAGGAGGCAATCAGCCCCAGCATTTT

v_call: TRBV7-2
j_call: TRBJ2-7
d_call: .
clone_size: medium-sized
cdr3_aa: CASSSNRDLEQYF
cdr3_nt: TGTGCCAGCAGCTCTAACAGGGATTTGGAGCAGTACTTC

v_call: TRBV6-1
j_call: TRBJ1-3
d_call: .
clone_size: few
cdr3_aa: CASRPKQSLDTIYF
cdr3_nt: TGTGCCAGCAGGCCTAAACAAAGCTTGGACACCATATATTTT

v_call: TRBV4-3
j_call: TRBJ1-1
d_call: .
clone_size: many
cdr3_aa: CASSQDGKTEAFF
cdr3_nt: TGCGCCAGCAGCCAAGATGGGAAAACTGAAGCTTTCTTT

v_call: TRBV18
j_call: TRBJ2-7
d_call: .
clone_size: .
cdr3_aa: CASSPMRAHEQYF
cdr3_nt: TGTGCCAGCTCACCTATGAGGGCCCACGAGCAGTACTTC

v_call: TRBV4-3
j_call: TRBJ1-6
d_call: .
clone_size: few
cdr3_aa: CASSQVGQGQSPLHF
cdr3_nt: TGCGCCAGCAGCCAAGTAGGGCAGGGGCAATCACCCCTCCACTTT

v_call: TRBV5-1
j_call: TRBJ2-1
d_call: .
clone_size: .
cdr3_aa: CASSRPAERKFF
cdr3_nt: TGCGCCAGCAGCCGACCAGCAGAAAGGAAGTTCTTC

v_call: TRBV5-1
j_call: TRBJ2-5
d_call: .
clone_size: .
cdr3_aa: CASSLWTRDALRKETQYF
cdr3_nt: TGCGCCAGCAGCTTATGGACCCGGGACGCCCTAAGGAAAGAGACCCAGTACTTC

v_call: TRBV5-4
j_call: TRBJ2-7
d_call: .
clone_size: .
cdr3_aa: CASSRGGDSSYEQYF
cdr3_nt: TGTGCCAGCAGCCGCGGGGGCGACAGCTCCTACGAGCAGTACTTC

v_call: TRBV5-1
j_call: TRBJ2-2
d_call: .
clone_size: many
cdr3_aa: CASSLPAGNAGELFF
cdr3_nt: TGCGCCAGCAGCTTGCCCGCGGGTAATGCCGGGGAGCTGTTTTTT

v_call: TRBV7-1
j_call: TRBJ2-1
d_call: TRBD2
clone_size: many
cdr3_aa: CASSSGLAGANRGERSYNEQFF
cdr3_nt: TGTGCCAGCAGCTCCGGACTAGCGGGGGCCAACCGCGGAGAGCGCTCCTACAATGAGCAGTTCTTC

v_call: TRBV13
j_call: TRBJ2-5
d_call: TRBD2
clone_size: many
cdr3_aa: CASSIRLAGPETQYF
cdr3_nt: TGTGCCAGCAGCATCAGACTAGCGGGACCGGAGACCCAGTACTTC

v_call: TRBV12-3/TRBV12-4
j_call: TRBJ2-1
d_call: .
clone_size: .
cdr3_aa: CASSFSHEQFF
cdr3_nt: TGTGCCAGCAGTTTTTCCCATGAGCAGTTCTTC

v_call: TRBV15
j_call: TRBJ2-7
d_call: .
clone_size: many
cdr3_aa: CATSRVPGDYEQYF
cdr3_nt: TGTGCCACCAGCAGAGTTCCAGGGGACTACGAGCAGTACTTC

v_call: TRBV5-1
j_call: TRBJ2-7
d_call: .
clone_size: many
cdr3_aa: CASLTGRLPYEQYF
cdr3_nt: TGCGCCAGTTTGACAGGCCGATTACCCTACGAGCAGTACTTC

v_call: TRBV2
j_call: TRBJ2-7
d_call: TRBD2
clone_size: few
cdr3_aa: CASTILPPSGGHYEQYF
cdr3_nt: TGTGCCAGCACCATCCTCCCCCCTAGCGGGGGGCACTACGAGCAGTACTTC

v_call: TRBV6-1
j_call: TRBJ2-7
d_call: TRBD2
clone_size: few
cdr3_aa: CASRPKAGAGEQYF
cdr3_nt: TGTGCCAGCAGGCCTAAAGCGGGGGCTGGGGAGCAGTACTTC

v_call: TRBV7-3
j_call: TRBJ2-1
d_call: .
clone_size: many
cdr3_aa: CASSPGANEQFF
cdr3_nt: TGTGCCAGCAGCCCCGGGGCCAATGAGCAGTTCTTC

v_call: TRBV28
j_call: TRBJ1-4
d_call: .
clone_size: many
cdr3_aa: CASGVGALNEKLFF
cdr3_nt: TGTGCCAGTGGGGTTGGGGCGCTCAATGAAAAACTGTTTTTT

v_call: TRBV4-1
j_call: TRBJ2-3
d_call: TRBD2
clone_size: few
cdr3_aa: CASSSGLTSTDTQYF
cdr3_nt: TGCGCCAGCAGCTCGGGACTAACGAGCACAGATACGCAGTATTTT

v_call: TRBV2
j_call: TRBJ2-7
d_call: TRBD1
clone_size: few
cdr3_aa: CASRGQGENF
cdr3_nt: TGTGCCAGCAGAGGACAGGGCGAGAACTTC

v_call: TRBV6-5
j_call: TRBJ2-5
d_call: .
clone_size: many
cdr3_aa: CASSYSTGGRETQYF
cdr3_nt: TGTGCCAGCAGTTACTCGACTGGGGGGCGAGAGACCCAGTACTTC

v_call: TRBV29-1
j_call: TRBJ2-7
d_call: TRBD1
clone_size: .
cdr3_aa: CSVVGVGQGISYEQYF
cdr3_nt: TGCAGCGTTGTTGGGGTGGGACAGGGAATATCCTACGAGCAGTACTTC

v_call: TRBV10-3
j_call: TRBJ2-1
d_call: .
clone_size: few
cdr3_aa: CAISESGPNNEQFF
cdr3_nt: TGTGCCATCAGTGAGTCCGGACCGAACAATGAGCAGTTCTTC

v_call: TRBV13
j_call: TRBJ2-7
d_call: TRBD2
clone_size: few
cdr3_aa: CASSQRLAGGNEQYF
cdr3_nt: TGTGCCAGCAGCCAAAGACTAGCGGGAGGCAACGAGCAGTACTTC

v_call: TRBV25-1
j_call: TRBJ1-3
d_call: .
clone_size: few
cdr3_aa: CASTWVRSGNTIYF
cdr3_nt: TGTGCCAGCACCTGGGTGAGGTCTGGAAACACCATATATTTT